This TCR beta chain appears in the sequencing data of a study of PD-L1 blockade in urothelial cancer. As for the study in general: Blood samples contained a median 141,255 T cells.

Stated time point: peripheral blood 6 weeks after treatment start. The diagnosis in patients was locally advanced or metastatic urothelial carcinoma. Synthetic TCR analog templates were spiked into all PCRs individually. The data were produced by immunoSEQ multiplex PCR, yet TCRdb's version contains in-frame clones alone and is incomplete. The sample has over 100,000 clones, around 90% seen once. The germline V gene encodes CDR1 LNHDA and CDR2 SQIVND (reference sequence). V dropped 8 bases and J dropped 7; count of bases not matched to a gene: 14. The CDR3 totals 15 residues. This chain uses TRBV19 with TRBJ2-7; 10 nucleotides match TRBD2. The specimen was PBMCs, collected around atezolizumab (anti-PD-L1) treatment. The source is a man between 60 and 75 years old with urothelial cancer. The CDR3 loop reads CASSLAGARLREQYF. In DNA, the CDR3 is TGTGCCAGTTCCCTAGCGGGGGCGCGGTTACGAGAGCAGTACTTC.